These T cell receptor beta chains were read from a single sample in a study of identical twins. One entry per CDR3 protein results from TCRdb running MiXCR on the 5' RACE reads. The data hold roughly 690,000 distinct CDR3 sequences, with approximately 6% observed a single time. The specimen was naive T cells sorted from blood. These receptors originate from a man between 18 and 29 years old in good health. CDR3s include the opening cysteine and the closing phenylalanine or tryptophan. A D gene is named only where the DNA matches it firmly. Part of the rows lack a size; the others show once, few, many or a class for expanded clones.

v_gene	d_gene	j_gene	abundance	CDR3nt	CDR3aa
TRBV3-1	TRBD1	TRBJ2-3	few	TGTGCCAGCAGCCTACTGACAGGGGGCTGGGCAGATACGCAGTATTTT	CASSLLTGGWADTQYF
TRBV2	-	TRBJ2-7	few	TGTGCCAGCAGCTTGCAGGGGAACGAACCCTACGAGCAGTACTTC	CASSLQGNEPYEQYF
TRBV5-1	TRBD1	TRBJ1-2	few	TGCGCCAGCAGCTTGGCCGGGACAGGGAACTATGGCTACACCTTC	CASSLAGTGNYGYTF
TRBV27	TRBD1	TRBJ2-6	-	TGTGCCAGCAGTTCGGACAGGGGGTGGTACTCTGGGGCCAACGTCCTGACTTTC	CASSSDRGWYSGANVLTF
TRBV6-2/TRBV6-3	TRBD1	TRBJ1-1	many	TGTGCCAGCAGCCTCCGGGACAGACGGGGGGCTGAAGCTTTCTTT	CASSLRDRRGAEAFF
TRBV20-1	TRBD2	TRBJ2-1	many	TGCAGTGCTAGCCAGCTAGCGGGGGTGGATGAGCAGTTCTTC	CSASQLAGVDEQFF
TRBV19	-	TRBJ1-5	few	TGTGCCAGCGTCGCCCATAGCAATCAGCCCCAGCATTTT	CASVAHSNQPQHF
TRBV11-2	-	TRBJ2-5	many	TGTGCCAGCAGCTTAGAGTCCGGGGGGACCCAGTACTTC	CASSLESGGTQYF
TRBV6-2/TRBV6-3	-	TRBJ2-1	many	TGTGCCAGCAGTTCCCTGACAGGGTCTAGCGGAGGGGGGGCCTACAATGAGCAGTTCTTC	CASSSLTGSSGGGAYNEQFF
TRBV10-3	-	TRBJ2-2	many	TGTGCCATCAGACCCGACGGGGGAAGGTACACCGGGGAGCTGTTTTTT	CAIRPDGGRYTGELFF
TRBV4-3	-	TRBJ1-5	many	TGCGCCAGCAGCCAAGAATGGTCCAGAGGGGGAGCTGGGCCCCAGCATTTT	CASSQEWSRGGAGPQHF
TRBV12-3/TRBV12-4	TRBD1	TRBJ2-3	few	TGTGCCAGCAGTTTAGCGCTAGGCCCCAGTAGTCCGGGACAGATAAGCACAGATACGCAGTATTTT	CASSLALGPSSPGQISTDTQYF
TRBV20-1	TRBD2	TRBJ2-7	-	TGCAGTGCTAGAGGAACTAGCGGGCCCAACGAGCAGTACTTC	CSARGTSGPNEQYF
TRBV4-1	TRBD1	TRBJ2-5	many	TGCGCCAGCAGCCAATTTATGACAGGGGCAGCGACCCAGTACTTC	CASSQFMTGAATQYF
TRBV15	-	TRBJ2-5	many	TGTGCCACCAGCAGAGCGGGGCAAGAGACCCAGTACTTC	CATSRAGQETQYF
TRBV7-6	-	TRBJ1-1	many	TGTGCCAGCAGCTTAGTCCCCGGCGTGAACACTGAAGCTTTCTTT	CASSLVPGVNTEAFF
TRBV29-1	-	TRBJ1-4	many	TGCAGCGTTGTGTTAGGATCTAATGAAAAACTGTTTTTT	CSVVLGSNEKLFF
TRBV6-5	TRBD2	TRBJ2-2	few	TGTGCCAGCAGGTCGGTGGTTTTAGCGGGAGGGGACACCGGGGAGCTGTTTTTT	CASRSVVLAGGDTGELFF
TRBV5-1	-	TRBJ2-5	-	TGCGCCAGCAGCAAGGACTGGGGGGAGACCCAGTACTTC	CASSKDWGETQYF
TRBV19	TRBD2	TRBJ2-7	-	TGTGCCAGTACCCCGACGGGCGGGTCTAGCGGCGTCTCCTACGAGCAGTACTTC	CASTPTGGSSGVSYEQYF
TRBV12-3/TRBV12-4	-	TRBJ1-2	many	TGTGCCAGCAGTTCCGAGGACGGTATGCGGGGCTACACCTTC	CASSSEDGMRGYTF
TRBV5-1	-	TRBJ2-1	-	TGCGCCAGCAGCCCAACTGACGAGGGTTACAATGAGCAGTTCTTC	CASSPTDEGYNEQFF
TRBV5-1	-	TRBJ2-5	many	TGCGCCAGCAGTAGAGACGAGACCCGGGAGACCCAGTACTTC	CASSRDETRETQYF
TRBV7-2	-	TRBJ2-2	many	TGTGCCAGCAGCCCGGACGGAGACACCGGGGAGCTGTTTTTT	CASSPDGDTGELFF
TRBV10-3	-	TRBJ1-6	many	TGTGCCATCCGTCCGGGGGTACTTAATTCACCCCTCCACTTT	CAIRPGVLNSPLHF
TRBV7-2	-	TRBJ2-5	-	TGTGCCAGCAGCCCCAATGGCCCTCGGGAGACCCAGTACTTC	CASSPNGPRETQYF
TRBV7-9	-	TRBJ2-2	few	TGTGCCAGCAGCCCTTTAGTGGACCGAGAGCTGTTTTTT	CASSPLVDRELFF
TRBV7-9	-	TRBJ1-1	many	TGTGCCATCCCATCCGGACGTGAAGCTTTCTTT	CAIPSGREAFF
TRBV4-1	-	TRBJ2-2	few	TGCGCCAGCAGCCAAGAGCGCGATCTTTTAAACACCGGGGAGCTGTTTTTT	CASSQERDLLNTGELFF
TRBV7-9	TRBD2	TRBJ2-1	-	TGTGCCAGCAGCCCAGACATTAGCGGGAGGGCAAACGAGCAGTTCTTC	CASSPDISGRANEQFF
TRBV5-1	-	TRBJ2-2	many	TGCGCCAGCAGCTTCATGGGGGCCGGGGAGCTGTTTTTT	CASSFMGAGELFF
TRBV5-1	-	TRBJ2-3	many	TGCGCCAGCAGCTTTCGAAGGAGCACAGATACGCAGTATTTT	CASSFRRSTDTQYF
TRBV6-5	-	TRBJ2-3	many	TGTGCCAGCAGATCCTCTAGCGTAAGCACAGATACGCAGTATTTT	CASRSSSVSTDTQYF
TRBV6-1	-	TRBJ2-2	-	TGTGCCAGCAGTGAATTAGGGGGGGGGACCGGGGAGCTGTTTTTT	CASSELGGGTGELFF
TRBV10-3	TRBD2	TRBJ2-1	many	TGTGCCATCAGTGAGTCGAGCGGGAGCAGGGACAATGAGCAGTTCTTC	CAISESSGSRDNEQFF
TRBV3-1	-	TRBJ2-5	many	TGTGCCAGCAGCCAACGTGAAGAGACCCAGTACTTC	CASSQREETQYF